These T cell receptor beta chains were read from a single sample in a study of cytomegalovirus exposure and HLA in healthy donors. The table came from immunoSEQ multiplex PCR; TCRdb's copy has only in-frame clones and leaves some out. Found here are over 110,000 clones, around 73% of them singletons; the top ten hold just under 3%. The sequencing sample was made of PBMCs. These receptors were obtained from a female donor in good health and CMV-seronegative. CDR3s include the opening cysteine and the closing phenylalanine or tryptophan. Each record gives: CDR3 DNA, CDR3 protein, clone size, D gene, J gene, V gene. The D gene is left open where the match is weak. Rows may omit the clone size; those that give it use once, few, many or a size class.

TGTGCCATCAGTGAGTCGGAGGCCTACGAGCAGTACTTC,CAISESEAYEQYF,NA,NA,TRBJ2-7,TRBV10-3
TGTGCCTGGAGTGTAAAGCTAGCCGGGGTGGGTGAGACCCAGTACTTC,CAWSVKLAGVGETQYF,NA,NA,TRBJ2-5,TRBV30
TGTGCCAGCAGCTTCCTCGACAGGGAGGTCCCCACAGATACGCAGTATTTT,CASSFLDREVPTDTQYF,once,NA,TRBJ2-3,TRBV7-9
TGTGCCAGCAGCCCTGGAAACTTTGCGGGAGTCGAGCAGTTCTTC,CASSPGNFAGVEQFF,NA,TRBD2,TRBJ2-1,TRBV11-2
TGTGCCACCAGCAGAGTTCCTCCGGTCGCTTCCACAGATACGCAGTATTTT,CATSRVPPVASTDTQYF,NA,NA,TRBJ2-3,TRBV15
TGTGCCAGCAGTTACCTCAGGGTAGGGGAGACCCAGTACTTC,CASSYLRVGETQYF,NA,NA,TRBJ2-5,TRBV6-5
TGCAGCGCCAAGGATGGCTGGGCTTACAATGAGCAGTTCTTC,CSAKDGWAYNEQFF,NA,NA,TRBJ2-1,TRBV29-1
TGCGCCAGCAGTGAGTCGGGCAGGGCGCTAGCTAACTATGGCTACACCTTC,CASSESGRALANYGYTF,NA,NA,TRBJ1-2,TRBV10-2
TGTGCCTGGACGAGACAGGGGACAAGCTCCTACGAGCAGTACTTC,CAWTRQGTSSYEQYF,once,TRBD1,TRBJ2-7,TRBV30
TGTGCCTCCTCTAGCGGGAGGCCCCCGCTCTACGAGCAGTACTTC,CASSSGRPPLYEQYF,NA,TRBD2,TRBJ2-7,TRBV10-3
TGTGCCAGTTCCTCACAGGGAGGCAATCAGCCCCAGCATTTT,CASSSQGGNQPQHF,few,NA,TRBJ1-5,TRBV6-1
TGCGCCAGCAGCTTGGAAGGGGTGAAAGGTGGCTACACCTTC,CASSLEGVKGGYTF,NA,NA,TRBJ1-2,TRBV5-1
TGTGCCAGCAGCTTAAACTGGGCAGAGACCCAGTACTTC,CASSLNWAETQYF,NA,NA,TRBJ2-5,TRBV7-7
TGTGCCAGCAGTTTTGCTAGGGGCCCCTACGAGCAGTACTTC,CASSFARGPYEQYF,NA,NA,TRBJ2-7,TRBV27
TGTGCCAGCTCGCCTGACCGGACAGGGTGGACTGAAGCTTTCTTT,CASSPDRTGWTEAFF,NA,TRBD1,TRBJ1-1,TRBV18
TGTGCCATCAGTGGCCGTAGGGGTACTTATTACGAGCAGTACTTC,CAISGRRGTYYEQYF,NA,NA,TRBJ2-7,TRBV10-3
TGTGCCAGCAGTTTATCGGGAGGTTTTGGGGGGGCTAAAGTCCATGGCTACACCTTC,CASSLSGGFGGAKVHGYTF,NA,NA,TRBJ1-2,TRBV27
TGTGCCAGCAGCCAGGGGAGGACTAGCGGACAAGAGACCCCGTACTTC,CASSQGRTSGQETPYF,NA,TRBD2,TRBJ2-5,TRBV4-2
TGTGCCAGCAGCGTAGGAGGAATAGCGGGGAACAATGAGCAGTTCTTC,CASSVGGIAGNNEQFF,NA,TRBD2,TRBJ2-1,TRBV9
TGCGCCAGCAGCCAAGCCCTGAACTATGGCTACACCTTC,CASSQALNYGYTF,few,NA,TRBJ1-2,TRBV4-3
TGTGCCAGCAGTTTTGGCAGGGTAGACGAGCAGTACTTC,CASSFGRVDEQYF,NA,NA,TRBJ2-7,TRBV28
TGTGCCAGCACTGCAGGATCCTACGAGCAGTACTTC,CASTAGSYEQYF,NA,NA,TRBJ2-7,TRBV7-9
TGTGCCAGCAGGATAACGGGACAGGGTCACGAGCAGTACTTC,CASRITGQGHEQYF,NA,TRBD1,TRBJ2-7,TRBV6-1
TGTGCCAGCAGAACAGGGTTGGGGGAGCTGTTTTTT,CASRTGLGELFF,NA,NA,TRBJ2-2,TRBV28
TGTGCCAGCAGCTTAGGGGCTTACGAGCAGTACTTC,CASSLGAYEQYF,NA,NA,TRBJ2-7,TRBV7-8
TGCGCCAGCAGCTTGGTGGTGAGGGGAGGGGGCTACGAGCAGTACTTC,CASSLVVRGGGYEQYF,NA,NA,TRBJ2-7,TRBV5-1
TGTGCCAGCAGTTTATCGACTGCGAACACTGAAGCTTTCTTT,CASSLSTANTEAFF,NA,NA,TRBJ1-1,TRBV27
TGTGCCAGCAGTGCCGGGACAGGGGTTTACACTGAAGCTTTCTTT,CASSAGTGVYTEAFF,NA,TRBD1,TRBJ1-1,TRBV28
TGCGCCAGCGGACAGGGGGCTCGCACCGGGGAGCTGTTTTTT,CASGQGARTGELFF,NA,TRBD1,TRBJ2-2,TRBV4-3
TGTGCCAGCAGCTTTGGCCAGGCTCCTAACACTGAAGCTTTCTTT,CASSFGQAPNTEAFF,NA,NA,TRBJ1-1,TRBV7-9
TGTGCCAGCAGAACTAGCGGGAGAAGCACAGATACGCAGTATTTT,CASRTSGRSTDTQYF,NA,TRBD2,TRBJ2-3,TRBV6-1
TGTTCCAGCAGCGCGGGACTACATCAGCCCCAGCATTTT,CSSSAGLHQPQHF,NA,NA,TRBJ1-5,TRBV7-9
TGTGCCAGCAGTTCACACCCCCCCGTGGGCGCAGATACGCAGTATTTT,CASSSHPPVGADTQYF,NA,NA,TRBJ2-3,TRBV27
TGTGCCAGCAGTGCGGTAATCACAGCCAGGATCAGGGGCACTGAAGCTTTCTTT,CASSAVITARIRGTEAFF,NA,NA,TRBJ1-1,TRBV2
TGTGCCAGCAGCTCTAGGCCAGCGGCTAGCGGGGGCCCTTTAGATGAGCAGTACTTC,CASSSRPAASGGPLDEQYF,NA,TRBD2,TRBJ2-7,TRBV11-2
TGTGCCAGCAGCTTGCCCCGGGACAAGTACCCCCTAACCGGGGAGCTGTTTTTT,CASSLPRDKYPLTGELFF,NA,NA,TRBJ2-2,TRBV7-9
TGCGCCAGCAGCTTGGACGGTGTAGTGTCTGGAAACACCATATATTTT,CASSLDGVVSGNTIYF,NA,NA,TRBJ1-3,TRBV5-1
TGTGCCATCAAGCCCCGGAACGGGACTAGCGGGAGGGCGAACAATGAGCAGTTCTTC,CAIKPRNGTSGRANNEQFF,NA,TRBD2,TRBJ2-1,TRBV2
TGTGCCAGCAGGACGACAGCGACCGCTACCGAGCAGTACTTC,CASRTTATATEQYF,few,NA,TRBJ2-7,TRBV6-6
TGTGCCAGCAGCCTCGAAGCTACCTCGAACACTGAAGCTTTCTTT,CASSLEATSNTEAFF,few,NA,TRBJ1-1,TRBV4-2
TGTGCCAGTAGTCCATTCGCGCGGGGCTTAATATCCTACAATGAGCAGTTCTTC,CASSPFARGLISYNEQFF,NA,NA,TRBJ2-1,TRBV19
TGTGCCAGCAGCTTAGATAGAGGCGGGAGCAATGAGCAGTTCTTC,CASSLDRGGSNEQFF,NA,TRBD2,TRBJ2-1,TRBV11-2
TGTGCCAGCGGACGACAGGGGACGGGCAATCAGCCCCAGCATTTT,CASGRQGTGNQPQHF,NA,TRBD1,TRBJ1-5,TRBV28
TGTGCCAGCCGTACTAAGGGCAGGACAAATTCACCCCTCCACTTT,CASRTKGRTNSPLHF,NA,NA,TRBJ1-6,TRBV6-5
TGTGCCAGCAGCCAGGGACAGGGGGCTGTATACGAGCAGTACTTC,CASSQGQGAVYEQYF,NA,TRBD1,TRBJ2-7,TRBV4-2
TGCGCCAGCAGCCCGTTCGTCCAAGTGCCGGGAGGGGAGCTGTTTTTT,CASSPFVQVPGGELFF,NA,NA,TRBJ2-2,TRBV4-1
TGTGCCAGCAGACCCACCTACTTGCTAGGTCGCTACACCTTC,CASRPTYLLGRYTF,NA,NA,TRBJ1-2,TRBV2
TGTGCCAGCAGTATCGGACAGGGATGGTCCTACGAGCAGTACTTC,CASSIGQGWSYEQYF,NA,TRBD1,TRBJ2-7,TRBV11-1
TGTGCCAGCAGCATTAGGGCCCCCGAACAGGGGTTCCACTACGAGCAGTACTTC,CASSIRAPEQGFHYEQYF,NA,TRBD1,TRBJ2-7,TRBV27
TGTGCCAGCAGATCCGGGACTTTAAGCTCCTACGAGCAGTACTTC,CASRSGTLSSYEQYF,NA,NA,TRBJ2-7,TRBV5-4